This T cell receptor (beta chain) was identified during a study of T cells in localized non-small cell lung cancer. The study, taken as a whole, reports: Higher T cell density in the blood was associated with longer overall survival, whereas higher adjacent-lung clonality associated with shorter survival.

Produced via immunoSEQ multiplex PCR; TCRdb's table is partial and in-frame only. The profile shows approximately 34,000 clones, 93% of them singletons. The germline V gene encodes CDR1 MGHRA and CDR2 YSYEKL. Trimming cost V 1 base and J 2 bases, with 15 bases left between them. CDR3 size: 17 residues. Note on this clone: Antigen specificity is unknown.

The receptor was derived from a female donor older than 55 with stage I lung adenocarcinoma. This chain uses TRBV4-1 with TRBJ2-1; no reliable D call. The sample here was peripheral blood, taken before any cancer treatment. DNA of the CDR3: TGCGCCAGCAGCCAAGCCTATGTTACCCTTCCCTACAATGAGCAGTTCTTC. It is translated as CASSQAYVTLPYNEQFF.